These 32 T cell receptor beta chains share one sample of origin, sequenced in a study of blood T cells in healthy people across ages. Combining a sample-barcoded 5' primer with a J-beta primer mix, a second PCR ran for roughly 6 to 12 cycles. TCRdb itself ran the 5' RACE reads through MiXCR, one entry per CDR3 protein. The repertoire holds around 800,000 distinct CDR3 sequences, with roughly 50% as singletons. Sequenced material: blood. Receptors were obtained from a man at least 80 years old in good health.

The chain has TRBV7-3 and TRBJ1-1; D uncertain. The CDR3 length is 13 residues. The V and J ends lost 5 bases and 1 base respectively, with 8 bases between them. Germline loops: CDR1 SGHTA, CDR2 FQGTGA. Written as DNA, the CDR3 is TGTGCCAGCAGCCGTACCAGGAACACTGAAGCTTTCTTT. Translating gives CASSRTRNTEAFF. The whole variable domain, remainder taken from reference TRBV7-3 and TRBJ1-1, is GAGVSQTPSNKVTEKGKYVELRCDPISGHTALYWYRQSLGQGPEFLIYFQGTGAADDSGLPNDRFFAVRPEGSVSTLKIQRTERGDSAVYLCASSRTRNTEAFFGQGTRLTVV.

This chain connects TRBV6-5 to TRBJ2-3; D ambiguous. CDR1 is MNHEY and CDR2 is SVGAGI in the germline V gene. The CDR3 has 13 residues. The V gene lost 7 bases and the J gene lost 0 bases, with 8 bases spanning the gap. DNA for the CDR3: TGTGCCAGCACCCGCCCGAGCACAGATACGCAGTATTTT. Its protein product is CASTRPSTDTQYF.

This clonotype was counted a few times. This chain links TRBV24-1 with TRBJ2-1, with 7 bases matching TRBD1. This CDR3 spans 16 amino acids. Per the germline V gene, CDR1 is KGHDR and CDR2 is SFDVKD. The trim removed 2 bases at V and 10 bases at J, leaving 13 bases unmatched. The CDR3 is CATSDSGGNPQGEQFF. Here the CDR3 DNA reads TGTGCCACCAGTGATTCAGGGGGAAATCCGCAGGGCGAGCAGTTCTTC.

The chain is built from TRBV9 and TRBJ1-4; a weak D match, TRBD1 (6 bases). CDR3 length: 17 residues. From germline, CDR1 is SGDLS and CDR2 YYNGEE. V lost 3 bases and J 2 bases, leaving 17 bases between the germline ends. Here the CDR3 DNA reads TGTGCCAGCAGCGAGGGAGTCAGGGGTTGGACTAATGAAAAACTGTTTTTT. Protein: CASSEGVRGWTNEKLFF.

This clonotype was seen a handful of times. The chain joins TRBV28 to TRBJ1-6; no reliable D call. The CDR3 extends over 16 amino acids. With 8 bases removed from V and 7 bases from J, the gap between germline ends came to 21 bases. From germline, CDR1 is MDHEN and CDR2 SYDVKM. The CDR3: CASRSAGLFSNSPLHF. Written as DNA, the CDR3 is TGTGCCAGCCGAAGCGCAGGCCTCTTTTCCAATTCACCCCTCCACTTT.

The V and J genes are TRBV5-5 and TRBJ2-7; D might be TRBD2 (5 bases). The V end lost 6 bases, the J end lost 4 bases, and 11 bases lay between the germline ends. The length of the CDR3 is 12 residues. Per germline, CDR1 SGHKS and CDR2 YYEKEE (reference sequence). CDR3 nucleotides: TGTGCCAGCAACTTCGGGGTATACGAGCAGTACTTC. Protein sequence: CASNFGVYEQYF.

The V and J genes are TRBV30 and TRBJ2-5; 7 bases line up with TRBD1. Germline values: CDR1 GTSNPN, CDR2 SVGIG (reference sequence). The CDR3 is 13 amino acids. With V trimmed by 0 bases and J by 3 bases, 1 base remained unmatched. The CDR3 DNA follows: TGTGCCTGGAGTGTACAGGGGAAAGAGACCCAGTACTTC. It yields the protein CAWSVQGKETQYF.

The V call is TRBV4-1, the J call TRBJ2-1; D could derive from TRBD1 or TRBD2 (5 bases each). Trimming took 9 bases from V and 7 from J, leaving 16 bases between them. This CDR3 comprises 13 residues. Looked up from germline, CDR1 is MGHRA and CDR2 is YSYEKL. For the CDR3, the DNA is TGCGCCAGTAGAGGGACCAGAGGGAATGAGCAGTTCTTC. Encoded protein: CASRGTRGNEQFF.

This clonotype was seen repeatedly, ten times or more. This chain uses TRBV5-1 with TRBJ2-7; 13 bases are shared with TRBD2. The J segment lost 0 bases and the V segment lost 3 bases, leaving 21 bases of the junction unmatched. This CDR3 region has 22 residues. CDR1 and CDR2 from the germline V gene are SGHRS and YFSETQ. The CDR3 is CASSSGQKTGLAGYGSSYEQYF. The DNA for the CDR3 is TGCGCCAGCAGCTCGGGACAAAAAACGGGACTAGCGGGATATGGGAGCTCCTACGAGCAGTACTTC.

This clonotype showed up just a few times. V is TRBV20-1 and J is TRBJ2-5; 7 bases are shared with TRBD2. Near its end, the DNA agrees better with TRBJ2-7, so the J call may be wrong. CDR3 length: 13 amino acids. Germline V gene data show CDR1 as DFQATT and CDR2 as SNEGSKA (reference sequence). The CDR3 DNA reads TGCAGTGCTATATCAGGTGGGAGGGACGAGCAGTACTTC. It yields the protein CSAISGGRDEQYF.

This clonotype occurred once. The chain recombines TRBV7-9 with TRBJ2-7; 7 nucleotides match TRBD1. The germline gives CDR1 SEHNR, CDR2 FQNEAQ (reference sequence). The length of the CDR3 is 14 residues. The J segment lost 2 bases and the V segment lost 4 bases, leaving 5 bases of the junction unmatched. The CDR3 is CASSSFTGAYEQYF. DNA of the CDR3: TGTGCCAGCAGCTCGTTCACAGGGGCCTACGAGCAGTACTTC.

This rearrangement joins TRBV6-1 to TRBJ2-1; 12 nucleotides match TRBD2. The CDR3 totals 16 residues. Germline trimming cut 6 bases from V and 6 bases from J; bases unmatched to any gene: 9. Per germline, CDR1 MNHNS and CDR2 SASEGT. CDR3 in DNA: TGTGCCAGCAGCTCCCAGGGACTAGCGGGTTTCAATGAGCAGTTCTTC. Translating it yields CASSSQGLAGFNEQFF.

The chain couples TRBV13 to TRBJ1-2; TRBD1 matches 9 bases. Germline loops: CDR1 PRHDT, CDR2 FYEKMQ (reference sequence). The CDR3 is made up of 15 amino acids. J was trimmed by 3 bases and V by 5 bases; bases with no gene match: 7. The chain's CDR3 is CASSRAQGADYGYTF. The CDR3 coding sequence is TGTGCCAGCAGCAGGGCACAGGGGGCAGACTATGGCTACACCTTC.

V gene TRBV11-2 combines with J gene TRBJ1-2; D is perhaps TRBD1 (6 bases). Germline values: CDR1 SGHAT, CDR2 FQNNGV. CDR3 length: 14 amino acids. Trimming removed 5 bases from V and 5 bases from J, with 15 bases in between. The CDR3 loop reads CASSKSRQEYGYTF. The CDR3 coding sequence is TGTGCCAGCAGCAAATCCCGACAGGAATATGGCTACACCTTC.

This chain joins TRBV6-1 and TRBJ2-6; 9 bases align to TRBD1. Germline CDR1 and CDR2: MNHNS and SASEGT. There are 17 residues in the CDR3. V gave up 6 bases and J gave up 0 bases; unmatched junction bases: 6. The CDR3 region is CASRDPTGGSGANVLTF. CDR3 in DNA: TGTGCCAGCAGGGATCCGACAGGGGGCTCTGGGGCCAACGTCCTGACTTTC.

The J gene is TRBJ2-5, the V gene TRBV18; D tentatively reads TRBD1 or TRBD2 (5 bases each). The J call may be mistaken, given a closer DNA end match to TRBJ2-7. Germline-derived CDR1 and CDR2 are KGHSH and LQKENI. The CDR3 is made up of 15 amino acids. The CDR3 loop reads CASSPRGTATYEQYF. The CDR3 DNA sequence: TGTGCCAGCTCACCACGGGGGACCGCCACCTACGAGCAGTACTTC.

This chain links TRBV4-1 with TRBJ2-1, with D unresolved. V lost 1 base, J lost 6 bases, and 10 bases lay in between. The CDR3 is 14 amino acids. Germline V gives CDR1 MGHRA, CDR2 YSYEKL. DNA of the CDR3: TGCGCCAGCAGCCAAGTCCTAGGCGCCAATGAGCAGTTCTTC. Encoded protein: CASSQVLGANEQFF.

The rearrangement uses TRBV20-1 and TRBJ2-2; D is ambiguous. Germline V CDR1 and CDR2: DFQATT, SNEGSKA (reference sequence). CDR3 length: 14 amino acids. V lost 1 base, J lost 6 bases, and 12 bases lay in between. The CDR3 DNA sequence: TGCAGTGCTAGAGTGTTGGCTAATCCCGGGGAGCTGTTTTTT. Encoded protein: CSARVLANPGELFF.

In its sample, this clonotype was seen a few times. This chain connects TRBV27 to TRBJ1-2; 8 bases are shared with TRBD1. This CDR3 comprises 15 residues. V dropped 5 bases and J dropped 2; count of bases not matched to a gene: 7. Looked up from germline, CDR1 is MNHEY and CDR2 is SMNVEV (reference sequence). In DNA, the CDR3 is TGTGCCAGCAGTGTCCGGACAGGGCCGAACTATGGCTACACCTTC. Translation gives CASSVRTGPNYGYTF.

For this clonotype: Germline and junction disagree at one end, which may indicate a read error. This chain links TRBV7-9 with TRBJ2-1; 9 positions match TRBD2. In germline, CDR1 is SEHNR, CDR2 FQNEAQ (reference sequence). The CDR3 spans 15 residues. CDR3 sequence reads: CASTMAGAGGDEQFF. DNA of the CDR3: TGTGCTAGCACCATGGCAGGGGCGGGGGGGGATGAGCAGTTCTTC.

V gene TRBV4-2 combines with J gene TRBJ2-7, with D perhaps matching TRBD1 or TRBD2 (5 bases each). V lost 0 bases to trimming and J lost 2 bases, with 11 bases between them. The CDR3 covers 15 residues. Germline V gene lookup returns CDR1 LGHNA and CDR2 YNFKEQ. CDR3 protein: CASSQDGAAPYEQYF. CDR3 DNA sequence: TGTGCCAGCAGCCAAGACGGGGCGGCACCCTACGAGCAGTACTTC.

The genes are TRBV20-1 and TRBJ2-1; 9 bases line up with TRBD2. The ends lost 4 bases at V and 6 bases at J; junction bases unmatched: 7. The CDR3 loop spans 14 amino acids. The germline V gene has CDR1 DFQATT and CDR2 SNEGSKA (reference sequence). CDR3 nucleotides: TGCAGTGCTATCCCTAGCGGGATCCTCAATGAGCAGTTCTTC. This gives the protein CSAIPSGILNEQFF.

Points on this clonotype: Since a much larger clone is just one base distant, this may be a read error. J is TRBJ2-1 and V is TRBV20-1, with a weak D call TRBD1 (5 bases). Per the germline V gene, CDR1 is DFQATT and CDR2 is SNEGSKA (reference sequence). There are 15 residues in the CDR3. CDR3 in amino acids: CSARDRTRSHNEQFF. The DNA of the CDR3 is TGCAGTGCTAGAGATAGGACACGCTCCCACAATGAGCAGTTCTTC.

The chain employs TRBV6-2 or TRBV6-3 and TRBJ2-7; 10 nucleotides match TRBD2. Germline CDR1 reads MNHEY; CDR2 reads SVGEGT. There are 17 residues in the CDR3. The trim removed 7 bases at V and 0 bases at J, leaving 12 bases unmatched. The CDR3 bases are TGTGCCAGCACCTCCCGTCGGGTAGCGGGAGGCTCCTACGAGCAGTACTTC. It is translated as CASTSRRVAGGSYEQYF.

In DNA form, the CDR3 reads TGTGCCAGCAGTACCAGCCACAGTGGTGCTAGCAATCAGCCCCAGCATTTT. Protein sequence: CASSTSHSGASNQPQHF. V usage is TRBV6-6 and J usage is TRBJ1-5; D gene uncertain. V shed 5 bases and J shed 0 bases, with 17 bases lying between them. The germline CDR1 and CDR2 sequences are MNHNY and SVGAGI (reference sequence). CDR3 size: 17 residues.

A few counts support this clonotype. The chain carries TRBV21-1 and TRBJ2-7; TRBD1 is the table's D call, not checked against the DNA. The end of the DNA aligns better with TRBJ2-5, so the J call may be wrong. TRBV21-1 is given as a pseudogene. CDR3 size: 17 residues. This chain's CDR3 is CASSKEKRAGVGETQYF. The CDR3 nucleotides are TGTGCCAGCAGCAAAGAGAAAAGGGCAGGGGTTGGGGAGACCCAGTACTTC.

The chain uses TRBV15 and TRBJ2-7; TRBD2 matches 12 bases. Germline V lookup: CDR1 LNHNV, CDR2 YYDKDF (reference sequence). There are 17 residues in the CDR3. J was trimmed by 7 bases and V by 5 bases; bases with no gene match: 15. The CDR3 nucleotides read TGTGCCACCAGCGGCCGGACTAGCGGGGCTAACTACAATGAGCAGTACTTC. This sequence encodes CATSGRTSGANYNEQYF.

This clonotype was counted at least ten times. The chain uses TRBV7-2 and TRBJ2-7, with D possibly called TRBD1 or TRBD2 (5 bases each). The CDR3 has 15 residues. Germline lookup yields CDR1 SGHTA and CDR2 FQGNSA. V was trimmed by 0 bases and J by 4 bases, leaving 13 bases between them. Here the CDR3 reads CASSLAGTGIYEQYF. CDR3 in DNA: TGTGCCAGCAGCTTAGCTGGGACGGGGATTTACGAGCAGTACTTC.

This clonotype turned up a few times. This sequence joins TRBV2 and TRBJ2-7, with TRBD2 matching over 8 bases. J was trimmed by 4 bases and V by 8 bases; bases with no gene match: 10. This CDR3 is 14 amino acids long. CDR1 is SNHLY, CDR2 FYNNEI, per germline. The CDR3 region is CASLLSGGPYEQYF. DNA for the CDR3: TGTGCCAGCCTCCTGTCGGGAGGGCCTTACGAGCAGTACTTC.

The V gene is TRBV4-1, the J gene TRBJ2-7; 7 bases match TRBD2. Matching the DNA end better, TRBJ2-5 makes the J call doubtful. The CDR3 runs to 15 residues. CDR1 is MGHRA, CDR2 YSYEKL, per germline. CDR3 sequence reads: CASSQDGSGKETQYF. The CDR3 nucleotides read TGCGCCAGCAGCCAAGACGGGAGCGGGAAAGAGACCCAGTACTTC.

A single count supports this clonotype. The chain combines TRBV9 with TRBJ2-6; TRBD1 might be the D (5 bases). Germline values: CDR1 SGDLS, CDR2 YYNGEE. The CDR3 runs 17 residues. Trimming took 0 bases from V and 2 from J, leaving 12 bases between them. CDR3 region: CASSVVLGDAGANVLTF. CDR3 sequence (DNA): TGTGCCAGCAGCGTAGTATTAGGGGATGCTGGGGCCAACGTCCTGACTTTC.

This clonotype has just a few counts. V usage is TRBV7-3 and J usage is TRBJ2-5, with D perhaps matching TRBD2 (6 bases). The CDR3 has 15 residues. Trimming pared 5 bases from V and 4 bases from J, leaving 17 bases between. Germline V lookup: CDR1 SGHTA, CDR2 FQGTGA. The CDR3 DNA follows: TGTGCCAGCAGCCCAACCTCAGGGCGGGGAGAGACCCAGTACTTC. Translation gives CASSPTSGRGETQYF.